Listed here are 10 T cell receptor beta chains from one sample, sequenced in a study of blood T cell repertoires in COVID-19. Sequenced by immunoSEQ multiplex PCR; TCRdb stores in-frame clones only, minus some. The sample contains fewer than 400,000 clones, around 92% of which appear only once. Sequences were obtained from PBMCs or T cells enriched from blood (not recorded which). The receptors stem from a woman in her twenties or thirties who had recovered from COVID-19.

The J gene is TRBJ2-3, the V gene TRBV19; 8 bases are shared with TRBD1. CDR3 length: 16 amino acids. V shed 5 bases and J 4 bases; nucleotides not matched to a gene: 11. Germline CDR1 and CDR2: LNHDA and SQIVND (reference sequence). CDR3 nucleotides: TGTGCCAGTAGTCCAACCCTAGGACAGGGCGCAGATACGCAGTATTTT. This sequence encodes CASSPTLGQGADTQYF.

The sample holds one count of this clone. The rearrangement uses TRBV30 and TRBJ1-6; D is unresolved. Per the germline V gene, CDR1 is GTSNPN and CDR2 is SVGIG (reference sequence). Trimming left V 1 base short and J 0 bases short, with 13 bases between. This CDR3 region has 17 residues. The DNA of the CDR3 is TGTGCCTGGAGTGACTATTCCGGCAGCTCCTATAATTCACCCCTCCACTTT. Amino acids: CAWSDYSGSSYNSPLHF. The entire variable domain, with the rest obtained from reference TRBV30 and TRBJ1-6, is as follows: SQTIHQWPATLVQPVGSPLSLECTVEGTSNPNLYWYRQAAGRGLQLLFYSVGIGQISSEVPQNLSASRPQDRQFILSSKKLLLSDSGFYLCAWSDYSGSSYNSPLHFGNGTRLTVT.

This chain uses TRBV9 with TRBJ2-1; 9 bases align to TRBD2. Germline-derived CDR1 and CDR2 are SGDLS and YYNGEE. This CDR3 is built from 15 residues. V shed 3 bases and J 3 bases; nucleotides not matched to a gene: 4. The CDR3 DNA reads TGTGCCAGCAGCGCAGCACTAGCGGGCTACAATGAGCAGTTCTTC. Translating gives CASSAALAGYNEQFF.

This clone was seen a single time. The rearrangement uses TRBV5-5 and TRBJ2-2, with D uncertain. With 5 bases removed from V and 3 bases from J, the gap between germline ends came to 11 bases. From germline, CDR1 is SGHKS and CDR2 YYEKEE (reference sequence). This CDR3 has 14 residues. In nucleotides, the CDR3 is TGTGCCAGCAGTTCCGGTACAGACACCGGGGAGCTGTTTTTT. It specifies CASSSGTDTGELFF.

In its sample, this clone was seen once. This chain's CDR3 is CASSSSPYNEQFF. In nucleotides, the CDR3 is TGTGCCAGCAGCTCGAGTCCCTACAATGAGCAGTTCTTC. This chain uses TRBV7-2 with TRBJ2-1, with unresolved D. The germline CDR1 and CDR2 sequences are SGHTA and FQGNSA. CDR3 length equals 13 residues. V lost 4 bases to trimming and J lost 2 bases, with 6 bases between them.

As for this clone: Other DNA sequences from this sample encode an identical CDR3 as well. The chain has TRBV9 and TRBJ1-1, with D tentatively TRBD1 (5 bases). V shed 2 bases and J shed 1 base, with 6 bases lying between them. The CDR3 spans 13 residues. Germline CDR1 reads SGDLS; CDR2 reads YYNGEE. CDR3 sequence reads: CASSVQGNTEAFF. The DNA for the CDR3 is TGTGCCAGCAGCGTCCAGGGGAACACTGAAGCTTTCTTT. Combining the CDR3 with reference TRBV9 and TRBJ1-1 gives the whole variable domain DSGVTQTPKHLITATGQRVTLRCSPRSGDLSVYWYQQSLDQGLQFLIQYYNGEERAKGNILERFSAQQFPDLHSELNLSSLELGDSALYFCASSVQGNTEAFFGQGTRLTVV.

Written as DNA, the CDR3 is TGTGCCACCGGACAGGGGGGATTTAATTCACCCCTCCACTTT. Translation gives CATGQGGFNSPLHF. The chain couples TRBV19 to TRBJ1-6; 10 bases align to TRBD1. V shed 10 bases, J shed 6 bases, and the junction held 6 bases outside the gene matches. This CDR3 is built from 14 residues. The germline CDR1 and CDR2 sequences are LNHDA and SQIVND (reference sequence).

The CDR3: CASSSGQGDNSPLHF. For the CDR3, the DNA is TGTGCCAGTAGTTCGGGACAGGGGGATAATTCACCCCTCCACTTT. The chain has TRBV19 and TRBJ1-6; TRBD1 matches at 11 bases. CDR1 and CDR2 from the germline V gene are LNHDA and SQIVND (reference sequence). V lost 5 bases and J lost 5; bases outside the gene matches: 2. This CDR3 contains 15 residues.

As DNA, the CDR3 is TGTGCCAGCTCAATCAGACAGGGGGACTTGGATTCACCCCTCCACTTT. Translation gives CASSIRQGDLDSPLHF. The chain carries TRBV18 and TRBJ1-6; 9 nucleotides line up with TRBD1. Per germline, CDR1 KGHSH and CDR2 LQKENI. V was clipped by 5 bases and J by 8 bases; unmatched bases: 10. The CDR3 length is 16 residues.

This clone came up once. The V gene is TRBV4-2, the J gene TRBJ2-2; the D gene is possibly TRBD2 (6 bases). Trimming shortened V by 1 base and J by 4 bases, and 19 bases separated the two germline ends. Germline lookup yields CDR1 LGHNA and CDR2 YNFKEQ. This CDR3 region has 18 residues. CDR3 residues: CASSQVRAGGARTGELFF. The CDR3 DNA sequence: TGTGCCAGCAGCCAAGTAAGAGCTGGCGGGGCACGCACCGGGGAGCTGTTTTTT.